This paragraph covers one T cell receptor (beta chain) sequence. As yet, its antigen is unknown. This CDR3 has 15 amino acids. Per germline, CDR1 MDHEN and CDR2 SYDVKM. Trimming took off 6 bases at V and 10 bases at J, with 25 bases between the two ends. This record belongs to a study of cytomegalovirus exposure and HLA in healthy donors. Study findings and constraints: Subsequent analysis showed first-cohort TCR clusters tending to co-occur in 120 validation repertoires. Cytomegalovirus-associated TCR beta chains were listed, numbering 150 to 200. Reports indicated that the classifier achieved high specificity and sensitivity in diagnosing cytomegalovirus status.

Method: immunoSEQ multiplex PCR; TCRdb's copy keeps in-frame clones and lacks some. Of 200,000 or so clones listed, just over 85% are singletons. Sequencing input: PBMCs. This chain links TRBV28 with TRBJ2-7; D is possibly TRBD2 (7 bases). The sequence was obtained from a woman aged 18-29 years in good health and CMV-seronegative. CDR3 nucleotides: TGTGCCAGCAGCTCTACAGGGAGGGGGGGCTCGGTACAGTACTTC. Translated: CASSSTGRGGSVQYF.